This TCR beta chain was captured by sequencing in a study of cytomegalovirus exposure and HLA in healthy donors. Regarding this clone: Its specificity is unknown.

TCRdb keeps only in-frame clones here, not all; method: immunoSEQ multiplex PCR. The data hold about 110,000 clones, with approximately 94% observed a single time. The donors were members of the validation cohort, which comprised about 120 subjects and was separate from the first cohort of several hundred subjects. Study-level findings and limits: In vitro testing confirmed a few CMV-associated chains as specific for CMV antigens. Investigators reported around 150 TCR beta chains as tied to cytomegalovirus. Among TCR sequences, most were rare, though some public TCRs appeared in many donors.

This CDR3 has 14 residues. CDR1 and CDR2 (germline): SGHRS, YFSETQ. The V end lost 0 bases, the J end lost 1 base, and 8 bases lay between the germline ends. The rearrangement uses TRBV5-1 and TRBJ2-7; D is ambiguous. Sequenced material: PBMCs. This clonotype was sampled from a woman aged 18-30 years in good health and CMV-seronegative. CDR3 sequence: CASSLEDKSYEQYF. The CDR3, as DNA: TGCGCCAGCAGCTTGGAAGACAAGTCCTACGAGCAGTACTTC.